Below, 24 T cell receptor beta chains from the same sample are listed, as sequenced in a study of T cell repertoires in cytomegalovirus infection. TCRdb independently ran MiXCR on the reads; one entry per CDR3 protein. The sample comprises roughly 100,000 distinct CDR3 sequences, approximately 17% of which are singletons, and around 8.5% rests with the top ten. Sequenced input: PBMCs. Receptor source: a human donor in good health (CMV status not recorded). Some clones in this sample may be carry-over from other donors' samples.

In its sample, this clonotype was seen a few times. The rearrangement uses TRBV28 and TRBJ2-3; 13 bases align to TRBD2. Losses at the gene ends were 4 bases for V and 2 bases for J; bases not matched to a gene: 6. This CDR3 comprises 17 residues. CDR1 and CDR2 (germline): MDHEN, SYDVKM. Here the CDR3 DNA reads TGTGCCAGCAGTTCCGGACTAGCGGGGGCCAACACAGATACGCAGTATTTT. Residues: CASSSGLAGANTDTQYF.

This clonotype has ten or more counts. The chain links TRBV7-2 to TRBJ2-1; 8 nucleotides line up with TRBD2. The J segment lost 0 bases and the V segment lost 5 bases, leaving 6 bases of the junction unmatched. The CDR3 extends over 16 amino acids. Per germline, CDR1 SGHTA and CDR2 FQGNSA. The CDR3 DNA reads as TGTGCCAGCAGCCGGGTAGCGGGGAGCTCCTACAATGAGCAGTTCTTC. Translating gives CASSRVAGSSYNEQFF.

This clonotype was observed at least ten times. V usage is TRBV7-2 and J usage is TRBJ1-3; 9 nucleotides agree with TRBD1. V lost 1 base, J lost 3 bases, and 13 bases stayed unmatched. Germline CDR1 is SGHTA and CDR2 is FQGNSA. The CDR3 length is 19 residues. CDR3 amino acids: CASSLVTGTGMDRGNTIYF. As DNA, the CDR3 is TGTGCCAGCAGCTTAGTGACAGGGACAGGGATGGACCGTGGAAACACCATATATTTT.

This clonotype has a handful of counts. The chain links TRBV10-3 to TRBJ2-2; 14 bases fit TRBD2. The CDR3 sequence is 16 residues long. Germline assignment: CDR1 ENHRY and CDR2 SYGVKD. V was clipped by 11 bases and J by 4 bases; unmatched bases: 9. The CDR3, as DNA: TGTGCCGTATCGGGACTAGCGGGAGTAGGCACCGGGGAGCTGTTTTTT. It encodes CAVSGLAGVGTGELFF.

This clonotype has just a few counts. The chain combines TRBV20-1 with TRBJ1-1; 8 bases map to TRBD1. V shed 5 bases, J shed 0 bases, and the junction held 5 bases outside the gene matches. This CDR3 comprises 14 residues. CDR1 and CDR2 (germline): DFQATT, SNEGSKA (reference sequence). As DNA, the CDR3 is TGCAGTGCTCCTGGACAGGGCGTGAACACTGAAGCTTTCTTT. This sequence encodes CSAPGQGVNTEAFF.

DNA of the CDR3: TGTGCCAGCAGTTTAGAGACAGACACTGAAGCTTTCTTT. Its protein is CASSLETDTEAFF. The rearrangement links TRBV12-3 or TRBV12-4 to TRBJ1-1, with a possible D match to TRBD1 (5 bases). V lost 1 base and J 3 bases, leaving 6 bases between the germline ends. This CDR3 comprises 13 residues.

CDR3 protein: CASSEGTVRNTIYF. In DNA form, the CDR3 reads TGTGCCAGCAGTGAAGGGACAGTCCGAAACACCATATATTTT. The V gene is TRBV2, the J gene TRBJ1-3; possibly TRBD1 for D (6 bases). Germline loops: CDR1 SNHLY, CDR2 FYNNEI. This CDR3 contains 14 residues. Trimming shortened V by 1 base and J by 5 bases, and 9 bases separated the two germline ends.

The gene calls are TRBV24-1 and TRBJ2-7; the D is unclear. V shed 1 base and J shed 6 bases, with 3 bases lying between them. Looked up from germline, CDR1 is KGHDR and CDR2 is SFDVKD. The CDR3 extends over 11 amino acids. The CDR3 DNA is TGTGCCACCAGTGATTTCTTCGAGCAGTACTTC. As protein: CATSDFFEQYF.

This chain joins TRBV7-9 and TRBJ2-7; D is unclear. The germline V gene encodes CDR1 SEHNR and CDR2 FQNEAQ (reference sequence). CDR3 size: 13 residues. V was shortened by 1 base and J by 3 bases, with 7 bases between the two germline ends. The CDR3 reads CASSLDIHYEQYF. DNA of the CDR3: TGTGCCAGCAGCTTAGACATCCACTACGAGCAGTACTTC.

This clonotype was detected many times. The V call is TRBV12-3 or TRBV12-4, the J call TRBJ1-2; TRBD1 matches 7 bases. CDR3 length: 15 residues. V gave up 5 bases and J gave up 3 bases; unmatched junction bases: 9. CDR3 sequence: CASSLLTGSYYGYTF. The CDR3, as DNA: TGTGCCAGCAGTCTATTGACAGGGTCGTACTATGGCTACACCTTC.

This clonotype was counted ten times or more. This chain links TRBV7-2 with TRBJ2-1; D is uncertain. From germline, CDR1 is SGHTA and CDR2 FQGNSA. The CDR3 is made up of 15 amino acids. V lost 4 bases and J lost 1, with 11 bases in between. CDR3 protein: CASSSEGRSYNEQFF. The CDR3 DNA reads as TGTGCCAGCAGCTCCGAAGGGCGTTCCTACAATGAGCAGTTCTTC.

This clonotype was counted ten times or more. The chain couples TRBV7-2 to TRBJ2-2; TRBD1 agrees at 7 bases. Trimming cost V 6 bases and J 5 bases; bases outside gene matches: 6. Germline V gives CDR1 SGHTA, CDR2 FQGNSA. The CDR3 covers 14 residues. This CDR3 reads CASSSTGRTGELFF. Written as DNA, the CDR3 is TGTGCCAGCAGTTCGACAGGGAGAACCGGGGAGCTGTTTTTT.

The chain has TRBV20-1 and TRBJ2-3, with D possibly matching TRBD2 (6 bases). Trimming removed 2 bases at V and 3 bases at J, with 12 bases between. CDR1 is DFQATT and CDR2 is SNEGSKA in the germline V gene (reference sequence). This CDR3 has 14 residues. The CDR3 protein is CSARRIAETDTQYF. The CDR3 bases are TGCAGTGCTAGAAGAATAGCGGAAACAGATACGCAGTATTTT.

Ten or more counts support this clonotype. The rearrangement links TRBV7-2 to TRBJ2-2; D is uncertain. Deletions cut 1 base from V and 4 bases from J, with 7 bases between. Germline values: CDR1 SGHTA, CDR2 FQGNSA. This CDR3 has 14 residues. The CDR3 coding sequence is TGTGCCAGCAGCTTAGTTCTAGGCACCGGGGAGCTGTTTTTT. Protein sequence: CASSLVLGTGELFF. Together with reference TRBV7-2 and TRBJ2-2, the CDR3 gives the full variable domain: GAGVSQSPSNKVTEKGKDVELRCDPISGHTALYWYRQSLGQGLEFLIYFQGNSAPDKSGLPSDRFSAERTGGSVSTLTIQRTQQEDSAVYLCASSLVLGTGELFFGEGSRLTVL.

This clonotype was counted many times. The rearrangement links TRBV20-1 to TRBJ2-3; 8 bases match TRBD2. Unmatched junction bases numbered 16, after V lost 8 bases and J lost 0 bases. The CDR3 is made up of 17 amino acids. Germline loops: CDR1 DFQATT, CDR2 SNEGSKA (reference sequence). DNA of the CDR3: TGCAGTTCTAAAGGAAGCGGGGGAGAAAATAGCACAGATACGCAGTATTTT. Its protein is CSSKGSGGENSTDTQYF.

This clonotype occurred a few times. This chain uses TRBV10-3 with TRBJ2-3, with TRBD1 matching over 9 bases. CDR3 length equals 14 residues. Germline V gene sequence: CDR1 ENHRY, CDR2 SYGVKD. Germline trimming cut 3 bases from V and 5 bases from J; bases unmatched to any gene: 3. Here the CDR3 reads CAISENRGQDTQYF. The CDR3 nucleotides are TGTGCCATCAGTGAAAACAGGGGGCAAGATACGCAGTATTTT.

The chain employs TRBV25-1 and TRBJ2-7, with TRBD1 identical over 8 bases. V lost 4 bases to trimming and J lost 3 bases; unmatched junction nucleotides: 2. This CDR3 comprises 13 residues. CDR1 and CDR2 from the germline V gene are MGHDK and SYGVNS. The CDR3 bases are TGTGCCAGCAGTGTAGGACAGGGCTACGAGCAGTACTTC. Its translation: CASSVGQGYEQYF.

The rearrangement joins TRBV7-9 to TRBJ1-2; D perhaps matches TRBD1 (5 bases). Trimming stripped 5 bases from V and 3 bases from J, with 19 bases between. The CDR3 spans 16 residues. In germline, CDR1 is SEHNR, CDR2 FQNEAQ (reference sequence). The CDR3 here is CASSPGTSALDYGYTF. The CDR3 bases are TGTGCCAGCAGCCCTGGGACGTCGGCACTGGACTATGGCTACACCTTC.

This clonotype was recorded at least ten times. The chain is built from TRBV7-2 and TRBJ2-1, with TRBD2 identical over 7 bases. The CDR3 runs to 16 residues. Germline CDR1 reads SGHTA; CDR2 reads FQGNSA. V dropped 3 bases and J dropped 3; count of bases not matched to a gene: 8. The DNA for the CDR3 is TGTGCCAGCAGCTTTGGGGGAGCGGGGAACTACAATGAGCAGTTCTTC. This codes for CASSFGGAGNYNEQFF.

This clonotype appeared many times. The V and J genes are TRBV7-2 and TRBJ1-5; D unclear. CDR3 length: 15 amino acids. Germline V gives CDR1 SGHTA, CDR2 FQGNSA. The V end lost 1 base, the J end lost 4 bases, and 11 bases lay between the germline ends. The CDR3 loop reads CASSLDRAVNQPQHF. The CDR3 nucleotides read TGTGCCAGCAGCTTAGATCGGGCAGTAAATCAGCCCCAGCATTTT.

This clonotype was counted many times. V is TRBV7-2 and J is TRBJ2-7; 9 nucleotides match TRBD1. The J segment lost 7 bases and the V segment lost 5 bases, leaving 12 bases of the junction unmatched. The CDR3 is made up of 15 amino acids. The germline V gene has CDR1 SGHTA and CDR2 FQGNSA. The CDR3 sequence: CASSTGQGTPHEQYF. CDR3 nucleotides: TGTGCCAGCAGCACCGGACAGGGGACCCCCCATGAGCAGTACTTC.

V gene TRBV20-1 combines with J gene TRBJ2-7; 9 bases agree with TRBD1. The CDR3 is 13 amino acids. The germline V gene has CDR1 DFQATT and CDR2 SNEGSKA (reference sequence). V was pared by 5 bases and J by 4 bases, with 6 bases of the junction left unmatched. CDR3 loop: CSAPRQGGYEQYF. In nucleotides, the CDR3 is TGCAGTGCTCCCCGACAGGGGGGATACGAGCAGTACTTC.

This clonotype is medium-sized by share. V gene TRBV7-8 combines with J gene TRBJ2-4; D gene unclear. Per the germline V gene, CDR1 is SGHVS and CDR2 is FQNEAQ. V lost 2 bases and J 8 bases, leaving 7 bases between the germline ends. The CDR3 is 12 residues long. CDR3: CASSLFDDIQYF. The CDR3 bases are TGTGCCAGCAGCTTATTTGATGACATTCAGTACTTC. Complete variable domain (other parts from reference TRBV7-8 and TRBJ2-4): GAGVSQSPRYKVAKRGQDVALRCDPISGHVSLFWYQQALGQGPEFLTYFQNEAQLDKSGLPSDRFFAERPEGSVSTLKIQRTQQEDSAVYLCASSLFDDIQYFGAGTRLSVL.

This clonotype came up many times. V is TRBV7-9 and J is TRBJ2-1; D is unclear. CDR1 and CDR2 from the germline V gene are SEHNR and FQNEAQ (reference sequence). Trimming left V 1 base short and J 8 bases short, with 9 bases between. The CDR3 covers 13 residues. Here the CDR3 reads CASSLVHGHEQFF. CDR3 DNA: TGTGCCAGCAGCTTAGTCCACGGTCATGAGCAGTTCTTC.